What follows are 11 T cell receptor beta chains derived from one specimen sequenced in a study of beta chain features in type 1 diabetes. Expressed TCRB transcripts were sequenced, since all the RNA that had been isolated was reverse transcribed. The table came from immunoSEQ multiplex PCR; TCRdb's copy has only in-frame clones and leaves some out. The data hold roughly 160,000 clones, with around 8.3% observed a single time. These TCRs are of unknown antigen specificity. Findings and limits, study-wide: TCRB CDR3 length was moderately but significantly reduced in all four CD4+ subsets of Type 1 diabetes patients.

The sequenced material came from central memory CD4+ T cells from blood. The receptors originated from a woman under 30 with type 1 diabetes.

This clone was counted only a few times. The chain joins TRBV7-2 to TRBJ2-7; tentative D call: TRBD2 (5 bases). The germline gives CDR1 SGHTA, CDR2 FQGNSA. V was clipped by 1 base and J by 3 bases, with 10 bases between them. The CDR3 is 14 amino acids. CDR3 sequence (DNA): TGTGCCAGCAGCTTAGAAACCGGGAACTACGAGCAGTACTTC. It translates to CASSLETGNYEQYF.

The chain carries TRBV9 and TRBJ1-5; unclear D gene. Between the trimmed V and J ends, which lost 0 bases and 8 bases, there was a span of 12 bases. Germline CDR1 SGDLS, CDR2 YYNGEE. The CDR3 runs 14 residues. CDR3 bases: TGTGCCAGCAGCGTAGACCCCTATATGGAGCCCCAGCATTTT. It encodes CASSVDPYMEPQHF.

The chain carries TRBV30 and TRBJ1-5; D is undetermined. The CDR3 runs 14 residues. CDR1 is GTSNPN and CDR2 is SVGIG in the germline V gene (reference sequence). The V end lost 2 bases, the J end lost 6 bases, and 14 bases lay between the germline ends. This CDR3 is CAWSKSSVAQPQHF. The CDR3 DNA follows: TGTGCCTGGAGTAAGTCAAGTGTGGCTCAGCCCCAGCATTTT. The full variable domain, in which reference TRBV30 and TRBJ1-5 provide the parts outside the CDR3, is SQTIHQWPATLVQPVGSPLSLECTVEGTSNPNLYWYRQAAGRGLQLLFYSVGIGQISSEVPQNLSASRPQDRQFILSSKKLLLSDSGFYLCAWSKSSVAQPQHFGDGTRLSIL.

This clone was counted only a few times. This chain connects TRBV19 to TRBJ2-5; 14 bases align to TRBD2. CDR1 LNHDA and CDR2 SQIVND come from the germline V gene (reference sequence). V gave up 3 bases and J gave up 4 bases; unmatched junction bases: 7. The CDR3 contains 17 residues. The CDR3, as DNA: TGTGCCAGTAGTATGCGGACTAGCGGGGGGATACGAGAGACCCAGTACTTC. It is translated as CASSMRTSGGIRETQYF.

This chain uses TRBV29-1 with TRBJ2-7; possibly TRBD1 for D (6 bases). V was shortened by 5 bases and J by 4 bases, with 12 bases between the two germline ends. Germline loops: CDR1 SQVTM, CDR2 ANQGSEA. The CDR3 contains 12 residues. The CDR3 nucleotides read TGCAGCGTTAAAGGGACACTATACGAGCAGTACTTC. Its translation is CSVKGTLYEQYF.

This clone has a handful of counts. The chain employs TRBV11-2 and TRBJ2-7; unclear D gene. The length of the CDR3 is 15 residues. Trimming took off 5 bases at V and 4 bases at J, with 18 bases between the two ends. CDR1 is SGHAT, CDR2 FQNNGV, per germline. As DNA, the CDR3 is TGTGCCAGCAGCCAAAGGAAGATAGCCCAGTACGAGCAGTACTTC. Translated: CASSQRKIAQYEQYF. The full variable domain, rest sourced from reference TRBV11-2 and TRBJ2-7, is EAGVAQSPRYKIIEKRQSVAFWCNPISGHATLYWYQQILGQGPKLLIQFQNNGVVDDSQLPKDRFSAERLKGVDSTLKIQPAKLEDSAVYLCASSQRKIAQYEQYFGPGTRLTVT.

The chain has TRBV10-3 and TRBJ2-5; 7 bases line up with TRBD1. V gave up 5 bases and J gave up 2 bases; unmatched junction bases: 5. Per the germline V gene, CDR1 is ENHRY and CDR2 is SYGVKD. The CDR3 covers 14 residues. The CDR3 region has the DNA TGTGCCATCAGTACCGGGACAGAGCAAGAGACCCAGTACTTC. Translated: CAISTGTEQETQYF.

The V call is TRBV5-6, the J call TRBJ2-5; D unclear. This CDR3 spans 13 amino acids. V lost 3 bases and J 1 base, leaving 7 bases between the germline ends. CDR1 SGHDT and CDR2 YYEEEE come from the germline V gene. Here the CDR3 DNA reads TGTGCCAGCAGCTCAGGCGCCCAAGAGACCCAGTACTTC. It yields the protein CASSSGAQETQYF. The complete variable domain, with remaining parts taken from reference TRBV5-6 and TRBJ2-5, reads DAGVTQSPTHLIKTRGQQVTLRCSPKSGHDTVSWYQQALGQGPQFIFQYYEEEERQRGNFPDRFSGHQFPNYSSELNVNALLLGDSALYLCASSSGAQETQYFGPGTRLLVL.

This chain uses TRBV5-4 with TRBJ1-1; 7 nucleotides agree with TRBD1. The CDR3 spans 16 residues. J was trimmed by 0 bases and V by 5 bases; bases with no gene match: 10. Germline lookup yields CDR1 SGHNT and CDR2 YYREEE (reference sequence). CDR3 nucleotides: TGTGCCAGCAGTCGCAGACAGGGCGCAATGAACACTGAAGCTTTCTTT. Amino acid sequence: CASSRRQGAMNTEAFF.

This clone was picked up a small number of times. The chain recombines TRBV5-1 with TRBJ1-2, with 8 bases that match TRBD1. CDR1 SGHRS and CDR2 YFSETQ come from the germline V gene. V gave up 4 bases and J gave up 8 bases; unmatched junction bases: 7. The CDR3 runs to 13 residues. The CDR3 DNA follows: TGCGCCAGCAGCCCTGGACAGGGCAAGGGCTACACCTTC. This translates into CASSPGQGKGYTF.

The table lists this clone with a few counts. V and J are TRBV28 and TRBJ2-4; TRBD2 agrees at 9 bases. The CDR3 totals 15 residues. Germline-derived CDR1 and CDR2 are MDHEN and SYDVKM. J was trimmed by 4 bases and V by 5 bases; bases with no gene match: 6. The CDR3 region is CASSPPTSGKNIQYF. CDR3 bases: TGTGCCAGCAGTCCCCCGACTAGCGGTAAAAACATTCAGTACTTC.